These 5 T cell receptor beta chains came from one sample sequenced in a study of blood T cell repertoires in COVID-19 (dated by TCRdb to 2019 to 2021). The library was prepared using the immunoSEQ multiplex PCR assay. The clones in this table, taken by TCRdb from immuneACCESS, are in-frame only. Not every clone is retained; where verified, under half of the shortfall comes from an unresolved V gene, and the cause of the rest is unknown. Counted in this sample were hundreds of thousands of clones; around 89% of them appeared once. Of the sample, 2.5% to 3.5% is held by the ten largest clones. The sequenced sample consisted of peripheral blood. The origin of the receptors is a woman aged 30 to 39 with COVID-19, enrolled during active disease.

V and J are TRBV5-1 and TRBJ1-4, with 9 bases lining up with TRBD1. CDR1 is SGHRS and CDR2 is YFSETQ in the germline V gene. This CDR3 has 17 amino acids. After removal of 4 bases from V and 3 bases from J, the junction contained 10 bases not matched to a gene. CDR3 region: CASSDTRQGGANEKLFF. Written as DNA, the CDR3 is TGCGCCAGCAGCGACACACGACAGGGGGGAGCTAATGAAAAACTGTTTTTT.

The genes are TRBV5-6 and TRBJ2-5; tentatively, D is TRBD2 (6 bases). Between the trimmed V and J ends, which lost 7 bases and 3 bases, there was a span of 16 bases. The CDR3 is made up of 14 amino acids. Germline V gene data show CDR1 as SGHDT and CDR2 as YYEEEE. This CDR3 reads CASSPVGGKETQYF. The CDR3 DNA reads as TGTGCCAGCTCACCGGTGGGGGGTAAAGAGACCCAGTACTTC.

The V gene is TRBV7-8, the J gene TRBJ2-2; D is uncertain. Germline lookup yields CDR1 SGHVS and CDR2 FQNEAQ. V was shortened by 1 base and J by 4 bases, with 7 bases between the two germline ends. There are 14 residues in the CDR3. For the CDR3, the DNA is TGTGCCAGCAGCTTAGGTTACAGCACCGGGGAGCTGTTTTTT. Translation gives CASSLGYSTGELFF.

This chain links TRBV20-1 with TRBJ2-3, with D maybe TRBD1 (5 bases). The CDR3 extends over 13 amino acids. Germline-derived CDR1 and CDR2 are DFQATT and SNEGSKA (reference sequence). The ends were cut back, 3 bases at V and 3 bases at J, with 10 bases in the middle. CDR3 sequence: CSASGAGTDTQYF. In DNA, the CDR3 is TGCAGTGCTAGTGGGGCTGGGACAGATACGCAGTATTTT.

This clone was seen only once. The chain joins TRBV30 to TRBJ1-2; D unresolved. The germline V gene encodes CDR1 GTSNPN and CDR2 SVGIG (reference sequence). This CDR3 region has 12 residues. The V gene lost 0 bases and the J gene lost 7 bases, with 9 bases spanning the gap. The CDR3 nucleotides read TGTGCCTGGAGTGTACCGCTAGGTGGCTACACCTTC. Its protein product is CAWSVPLGGYTF.